This T cell receptor beta chain comes out of a study of beta chain features in type 1 diabetes. Study-level points and caveats: TCRB CDR3s were moderately but significantly shorter in Type 1 diabetes patients in all four CD4+ subsets.

Germline values: CDR1 LNHDA, CDR2 SQIVND (reference sequence). The CDR3 is 19 residues long. This clone came up a few times. Its antigen is unknown. A far larger clone lies a single base away; this is likely a read error. Reverse transcription of all isolated RNA meant that expressed TCRB transcripts were sequenced. It was found that naive, central memory and regulatory T cell samples averaged around 3.8 million reads. Assay used: immunoSEQ multiplex PCR; TCRdb lists only in-frame clones, some missing. The sample holds under 250,000 clones; about a tenth are singletons and the top ten take less than 1.5%. Blood was collected once per donor into heparin, averaging approximately 0.12 L. CD45RO/CCR7/CD25/CD127/CD95/CD27 sorting isolated CD4+ naive, central memory, regulatory and stem cell-like memory cells.

Sample: central memory CD4+ T cells from blood. The V and J genes are TRBV19 and TRBJ2-1; 12 bases are a match to TRBD2. This sequence originates from a man younger than 35 in good health. The CDR3 sequence is CACSIPSGRAFGSYNEQFF. The CDR3 coding sequence is TGTGCCTGTAGTATTCCTAGCGGGAGGGCCTTTGGATCCTACAATGAGCAGTTCTTC.